Each of the 29 T cell receptor beta chains below was sequenced from the same sample in a study of blood T cell repertoires in COVID-19. Clones were sequenced by immunoSEQ multiplex PCR, and TCRdb holds only the in-frame ones, with some missing. Of 300,000 to 350,000 clones in the sample, about nine tenths were seen once. What was sequenced was PBMCs or T cells enriched from blood (not recorded which). The receptors stem from a young woman who had been exposed to COVID-19.

The rearrangement joins TRBV2 to TRBJ1-4, with a possible D match to TRBD1 (5 bases). The CDR3 is 15 amino acids. V lost 6 bases and J lost 4, with 15 bases in between. Looked up from germline, CDR1 is SNHLY and CDR2 is FYNNEI. CDR3 sequence reads: CASRDPPGGNEKLFF. The CDR3 DNA follows: TGTGCCAGCAGGGACCCTCCGGGGGGTAATGAAAAACTGTTTTTT.

CDR3 nucleotides: TGTGCCAGCAGTGATTTAAAAGACAGGAGATACACCGGGGAGCTGTTTTTT. Protein product: CASSDLKDRRYTGELFF. This chain joins TRBV2 and TRBJ2-2; D might be TRBD1 (6 bases). Trimming removed 3 bases from V and 3 bases from J, with 17 bases in between. This CDR3 has 17 residues. Germline V lookup: CDR1 SNHLY, CDR2 FYNNEI. Supplemented by reference TRBV2 and TRBJ2-2, the full variable domain reads EPEVTQTPSHQVTQMGQEVILRCVPISNHLYFYWYRQILGQKVEFLVSFYNNEISEKSEIFDDQFSVERPDGSNFTLKIRSTKLEDSAMYFCASSDLKDRRYTGELFFGEGSRLTVL.

The V call is TRBV20-1, the J call TRBJ2-2; no reliable D call. This CDR3 spans 13 amino acids. Trimming removed 3 bases at V and 0 bases at J, with 5 bases between. In germline, CDR1 is DFQATT, CDR2 SNEGSKA (reference sequence). CDR3 sequence: CSASSANTGELFF. For the CDR3, the DNA is TGCAGTGCTAGTTCCGCGAACACCGGGGAGCTGTTTTTT.

The V and J genes are TRBV15 and TRBJ2-7; D is unclear. The CDR3 length is 14 residues. In germline, CDR1 is LNHNV, CDR2 YYDKDF (reference sequence). V was clipped by 1 base and J by 6 bases, with 13 bases between them. CDR3 in amino acids: CATSRVEKGPEQYF. The CDR3 bases are TGTGCCACCAGCAGAGTGGAGAAAGGTCCCGAGCAGTACTTC.

As for this clone: Other DNA variants within this sample encode the same CDR3. The chain combines TRBV18 with TRBJ2-7; TRBD1 might be the D (5 bases). V was trimmed by 3 bases and J by 3 bases, leaving 6 bases between them. CDR1 is KGHSH and CDR2 is LQKENI in the germline V gene. This CDR3 contains 12 residues. CDR3: CASSPTGYEQYF. The CDR3 nucleotides are TGTGCCAGCTCACCCACAGGCTACGAGCAGTACTTC.

This sequence joins TRBV7-6 and TRBJ2-2; D unresolved. CDR1 is SGHVS and CDR2 is FNYEAQ in the germline V gene. Trimming took 4 bases from V and 5 from J, leaving 14 bases between them. This CDR3 contains 15 residues. The CDR3 nucleotides are TGTGCCAGCAGCTCGTCGGGTGCGTGGACCGGGGAGCTGTTTTTT. It yields the protein CASSSSGAWTGELFF.

In its sample, this clone was seen once. The V call is TRBV5-1, the J call TRBJ2-4; D unclear. V was shortened by 4 bases and J by 4 bases, with 12 bases between the two germline ends. Germline CDR1 is SGHRS and CDR2 is YFSETQ. The CDR3 is 14 amino acids. CDR3 nucleotide sequence: TGCGCCAGCAGCCAGGAACAGCAGAAAAACATTCAGTACTTC. This sequence encodes CASSQEQQKNIQYF.

This chain uses TRBV5-5 with TRBJ2-7, with D possibly TRBD1 on 6 matching bases. Per the germline V gene, CDR1 is SGHKS and CDR2 is YYEKEE (reference sequence). V was cut by 4 bases and J by 4 bases, with 12 bases left in between. The CDR3 runs 13 residues. CDR3 loop: CASSLDRTYEQYF. As DNA, the CDR3 is TGTGCCAGCAGCCTGGACAGAACTTACGAGCAGTACTTC.

This clone was counted a few times. The chain employs TRBV2 and TRBJ2-5, with a tentative D call TRBD1 (6 bases). The V end lost 6 bases, the J end lost 3 bases, and 17 bases lay between the germline ends. Germline CDR1 SNHLY, CDR2 FYNNEI. The CDR3 extends over 15 amino acids. The CDR3 here is CASSITGTPKETQYF. The CDR3 region has the DNA TGTGCCAGCAGCATTACCGGGACACCCAAAGAGACCCAGTACTTC.

This chain joins TRBV7-6 and TRBJ2-6; 7 bases are shared with TRBD2. V lost 4 bases and J lost 0; bases outside the gene matches: 3. The CDR3 spans 16 residues. Germline values: CDR1 SGHVS, CDR2 FNYEAQ. The CDR3 DNA reads as TGTGCCAGCAGCTGGGGGGGGAACTCTGGGGCCAACGTCCTGACTTTC. Translating gives CASSWGGNSGANVLTF.

This clone appeared a few times. V usage is TRBV2 and J usage is TRBJ2-3; D perhaps matches TRBD2 (5 bases). V was pared by 3 bases and J by 4 bases, with 11 bases between. The length of the CDR3 is 14 residues. The germline V gene encodes CDR1 SNHLY and CDR2 FYNNEI. In DNA form, the CDR3 reads TGTGCCAGCAGTGAGAGAGGGCCACCAGATACGCAGTATTTT. It codes for CASSERGPPDTQYF.

J is TRBJ2-2 and V is TRBV5-1; TRBD2 agrees at 13 bases. The germline CDR1 and CDR2 sequences are SGHRS and YFSETQ. This CDR3 is built from 17 residues. The ends lost 0 bases at V and 4 bases at J; junction bases unmatched: 3. This chain's CDR3 is CASSLAGLAGSTGELFF. The CDR3 DNA is TGCGCCAGCAGCTTGGCGGGACTAGCGGGATCCACCGGGGAGCTGTTTTTT.

V is TRBV6-5 and J is TRBJ2-7, with 11 nucleotides matching TRBD2. V shed 4 bases, J shed 4 bases, and the junction held 6 bases outside the gene matches. Germline V gene data show CDR1 as MNHEY and CDR2 as SVGAGI. The CDR3 runs to 15 residues. CDR3 loop: CASSLLAGVLYEQYF. Here the CDR3 DNA reads TGTGCCAGCAGTTTACTAGCGGGAGTCCTATACGAGCAGTACTTC.

The genes are TRBV27 and TRBJ1-4; unclear D gene. Trimming took 4 bases from V and 5 from J, leaving 11 bases between them. Germline-derived CDR1 and CDR2 are MNHEY and SMNVEV (reference sequence). The length of the CDR3 is 14 residues. The CDR3 sequence: CASSWYSRNEKLFF. In nucleotides, the CDR3 is TGTGCCAGCAGTTGGTACAGTAGAAATGAAAAACTGTTTTTT.

This sequence joins TRBV28 and TRBJ2-3; possible D gene TRBD1, 6 bases. Looked up from germline, CDR1 is MDHEN and CDR2 is SYDVKM. This CDR3 has 15 residues. The V and J ends lost 4 bases and 0 bases respectively, with 11 bases between them. The CDR3 region is CASSSRTASTDTQYF. The CDR3 bases are TGTGCCAGCAGTTCACGGACAGCTAGCACAGATACGCAGTATTTT. Full variable domain (missing parts from reference TRBV28 and TRBJ2-3): DVKVTQSSRYLVKRTGEKVFLECVQDMDHENMFWYRQDPGLGLRLIYFSYDVKMKEKGDIPEGYSVSREKKERFSLILESASTNQTSMYLCASSSRTASTDTQYFGPGTRLTVL.

The chain has TRBV27 and TRBJ1-6; unclear D gene. The CDR3 spans 15 residues. V lost 3 bases to trimming and J lost 8 bases, with 14 bases between them. Germline assignment: CDR1 MNHEY and CDR2 SMNVEV (reference sequence). The CDR3 loop is CASSFEGMGYSPLHF. Written as DNA, the CDR3 is TGTGCCAGCAGTTTTGAGGGTATGGGGTATTCACCCCTCCACTTT.

There are a few counts of this clone. The chain uses TRBV7-9 and TRBJ2-7, with D perhaps matching TRBD2 (6 bases). This CDR3 spans 15 amino acids. Trimming removed 11 bases at V and 0 bases at J, with 20 bases between. Germline lookup yields CDR1 SEHNR and CDR2 FQNEAQ (reference sequence). This CDR3 is CAVDDSRGSSYEQYF. The CDR3 coding sequence is TGTGCCGTCGATGATAGTCGGGGGAGCTCCTACGAGCAGTACTTC.

J is TRBJ1-2 and V is TRBV5-1; D remains unclear. Germline CDR1 is SGHRS and CDR2 is YFSETQ. The CDR3 totals 13 residues. The V and J ends lost 2 bases and 2 bases respectively, with 7 bases between them. CDR3 residues: CASSLGRNYGYTF. The CDR3 coding sequence is TGCGCCAGCAGCTTAGGGAGAAACTATGGCTACACCTTC. The full variable domain, its missing parts supplied by reference TRBV5-1 and TRBJ1-2, is KAGVTQTPRYLIKTRGQQVTLSCSPISGHRSVSWYQQTPGQGLQFLFEYFSETQRNKGNFPGRFSGRQFSNSRSEMNVSTLELGDSALYLCASSLGRNYGYTFGSGTRLTVV.

The chain has TRBV27 and TRBJ2-7; 10 bases are a match to TRBD2. V trimming: 5 bases; J trimming: 1 base; junction bases outside the gene matches: 8. Germline V gives CDR1 MNHEY, CDR2 SMNVEV (reference sequence). The length of the CDR3 is 16 residues. CDR3 in amino acids: CASSRIGLADSYEQYF. The DNA of the CDR3 is TGTGCCAGCAGTCGTATCGGACTAGCGGATTCCTACGAGCAGTACTTC.

This chain joins TRBV5-4 and TRBJ2-7, with 14 bases identical to TRBD2. Germline V gene lookup returns CDR1 SGHNT and CDR2 YYREEE (reference sequence). This CDR3 spans 15 amino acids. The trim removed 2 bases at V and 7 bases at J, leaving 5 bases unmatched. In DNA, the CDR3 is TGTGCCAGCAGCTTTCGGGGACTAGCGGGGGAAGAGCAGTACTTC. Its protein product is CASSFRGLAGEEQYF.

The chain is built from TRBV19 and TRBJ2-5; D call uncertain. Trimming removed 7 bases at V and 4 bases at J, with 13 bases between. This CDR3 spans 13 amino acids. CDR1 is LNHDA, CDR2 SQIVND, per germline (reference sequence). Written as DNA, the CDR3 is TGTGCCAGTATGGGCTACCCCCCAGAGACCCAGTACTTC. Translating gives CASMGYPPETQYF.

The genes are TRBV6-2 or TRBV6-3 and TRBJ1-5; D gene unclear. Germline lookup yields CDR1 MNHEY and CDR2 SVGEGT. The length of the CDR3 is 17 residues. V dropped 0 bases and J dropped 2 bases, with 14 bases sitting between them. CDR3 nucleotides: TGTGCCAGCAGTTACTCGAGAACCGGAACAGGCAATCAGCCCCAGCATTTT. It is translated as CASSYSRTGTGNQPQHF.

This clone turned up a few times. The chain has TRBV6-5 and TRBJ1-3, with 9 bases fitting TRBD1. The CDR3 contains 15 residues. Losses at the gene ends were 7 bases for V and 0 bases for J; bases not matched to a gene: 4. In germline, CDR1 is MNHEY, CDR2 SVGAGI. The CDR3 region has the DNA TGTGCCAGCACCAGGGACAGGGACTCTGGAAACACCATATATTTT. The encoded protein is CASTRDRDSGNTIYF.

Only one count was recorded for this clone. The chain uses TRBV5-1 and TRBJ2-1; a possible D gene is TRBD1 (5 bases). Germline V gives CDR1 SGHRS, CDR2 YFSETQ. Trimming took off 4 bases at V and 10 bases at J, with 9 bases between the two ends. This CDR3 is 11 amino acids long. CDR3 nucleotides: TGCGCCAGCAGCCAAGACAGAGAGCAGTTCTTC. It encodes CASSQDREQFF. Filled out from reference TRBV5-1 and TRBJ2-1, the complete variable domain reads KAGVTQTPRYLIKTRGQQVTLSCSPISGHRSVSWYQQTPGQGLQFLFEYFSETQRNKGNFPGRFSGRQFSNSRSEMNVSTLELGDSALYLCASSQDREQFFGPGTRLTVL.

The chain combines TRBV19 with TRBJ2-7, with TRBD2 matching 7 bases. Losses at the gene ends were 3 bases for V and 3 bases for J; bases not matched to a gene: 2. The CDR3 runs 13 residues. CDR1 is LNHDA, CDR2 SQIVND, per germline (reference sequence). In DNA form, the CDR3 reads TGTGCCAGTAGTATGGGGGGGGACTACGAGCAGTACTTC. Residues: CASSMGGDYEQYF.

The rearrangement joins TRBV6-5 to TRBJ1-5, with 7 nucleotides matching TRBD1. The CDR3 runs 13 residues. The V segment lost 6 bases and the J segment 4 bases; nucleotides outside the gene matches: 3. Germline V gene lookup returns CDR1 MNHEY and CDR2 SVGAGI. For the CDR3, the DNA is TGTGCCAGCAGCAGCAGGGGGAATCAGCCCCAGCATTTT. This translates into CASSSRGNQPQHF.

The genes are TRBV5-1 and TRBJ1-1, with D perhaps matching TRBD1 (5 bases). V was pared by 2 bases and J by 0 bases, with 11 bases between. The CDR3 contains 15 residues. Germline V gene data show CDR1 as SGHRS and CDR2 as YFSETQ. This chain's CDR3 is CASSFQGGLNTEAFF. The CDR3 bases are TGCGCCAGCAGCTTTCAGGGAGGGCTGAACACTGAAGCTTTCTTT.

The chain is built from TRBV7-2 and TRBJ2-1; 8 nucleotides agree with TRBD1. The V segment lost 5 bases and the J segment 1 base; nucleotides outside the gene matches: 7. Germline V CDR1 and CDR2: SGHTA, FQGNSA. The CDR3 has 16 amino acids. CDR3 region: CASSQGRQGSYNEQFF. CDR3 DNA sequence: TGTGCCAGCAGCCAGGGGAGACAGGGGTCCTACAATGAGCAGTTCTTC. The full variable domain, completed using reference TRBV7-2 and TRBJ2-1, is GAGVSQSPSNKVTEKGKDVELRCDPISGHTALYWYRQSLGQGLEFLIYFQGNSAPDKSGLPSDRFSAERTGGSVSTLTIQRTQQEDSAVYLCASSQGRQGSYNEQFFGPGTRLTVL.

V usage is TRBV9 and J usage is TRBJ2-7, with 7 bases that match TRBD1. J was trimmed by 5 bases and V by 5 bases; bases with no gene match: 10. The CDR3 is 14 residues long. The germline gives CDR1 SGDLS, CDR2 YYNGEE. The CDR3 loop is CASSETGSPNEQYF. The CDR3 DNA follows: TGTGCCAGCAGTGAGACAGGGTCCCCTAACGAGCAGTACTTC.